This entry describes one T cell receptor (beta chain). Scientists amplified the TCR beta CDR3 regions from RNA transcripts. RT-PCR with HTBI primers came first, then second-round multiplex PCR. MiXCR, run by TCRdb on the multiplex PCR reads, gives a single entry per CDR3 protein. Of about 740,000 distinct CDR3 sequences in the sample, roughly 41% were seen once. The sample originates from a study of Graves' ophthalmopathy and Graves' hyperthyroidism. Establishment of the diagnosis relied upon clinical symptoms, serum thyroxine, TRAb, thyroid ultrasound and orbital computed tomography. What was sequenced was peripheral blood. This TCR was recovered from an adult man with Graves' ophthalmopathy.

The CDR3 nucleotides read TGTGCCAGCAGCTTGTACAGGGGAGACTACGAGCAGTACTTC. Its protein product is CASSLYRGDYEQYF. The rearrangement uses TRBV7-2 and TRBJ2-7; 7 bases are a match to TRBD1. Germline V gives CDR1 SGHTA, CDR2 FQGNSA. The trim removed 3 bases at V and 3 bases at J, leaving 5 bases unmatched. The CDR3 covers 14 residues.